This T cell receptor beta chain was sequenced in a study of T cell responses to AZD1222 COVID-19 vaccine. Some clones are missing from TCRdb's copy, which holds only in-frame ones; the method was immunoSEQ multiplex PCR. The table lists some 95,000 clones, roughly 89% of them singletons. The CDR3 extends over 12 amino acids. The junction had 2 bases not matched to a gene; V was cut back by 4 bases and J by 6 bases. Germline loops: CDR1 SGHRS, CDR2 YFSETQ. The sequence was obtained from an adult in good health. This chain connects TRBV5-1 to TRBJ2-7, with TRBD1 identical over 9 bases. Source: peripheral blood, taken on day 0 of MenACWY control vaccination. CDR3 in DNA: TGCGCCAGCAGCGGACAGGGGAGCGAGCAGTACTTC. Translated, it gives CASSGQGSEQYF.